This TCR beta chain was profiled in a study of monozygotic twins with inflammatory bowel disease (dated by TCRdb to the late 2010s). Concerning the study at large: In total, 28 monozygotic twin pairs made up the full study: 19 Danish pairs, all IBD-discordant, plus nine German pairs, of which four were IBD-concordant and five were IBD-discordant. Disease-associated traits were sought mainly through comparisons between IBD patients and their genetically identical healthy co-twins within discordant pairs. Each individual had, on average, about 151 000 unique TCRalpha sequences and 181 000 unique TCRbeta sequences available for analysis. What the research found in general, with its limitations: Fewer clonotypes were shared with other individuals by IBD patients than by healthy twins, most markedly in patients showing signs of disease activity. Repertoire similarity did not differ between concordant and discordant twins, possibly due to limited statistical power. The analysis was unable to tell apart different T cell subtypes. Measured by the inverse Simpson index, TCRbeta repertoire diversity was lower in IBD patients than in their healthy co-twins. No single strong signal or clonotype linked to IBD turned up in the results, so the idea that one exists was not supported. Background noise and inter-individual variability may have been introduced into the repertoires by the differing immunosuppressive treatments among patients.

From each donor, a roughly 2.7 ml peripheral blood sample was collected into PAXgene tubes and kept at -80 degrees C. Total RNA was isolated from whole blood with the PAXgene blood miRNA kit on an automated QIAcube, without T cell sorting. Deep TCRalpha and TCRbeta repertoire profiling with unique molecular barcoding was performed on peripheral blood of monozygotic twin pairs concordant or discordant for inflammatory bowel disease. For every twin pair, smoking habits were documented, and each individual was categorised as a current, former or never smoker. With respect to this clonotype: Its antigen is unknown.

The protocol used for the library was 5' RACE. The input for every TCR library was roughly 3,200 ng of total RNA. For each sample, cDNA was synthesized in eight separate reactions using SMARTScribe reverse transcriptase. During cDNA synthesis, template switching was used to introduce unique molecular identifiers that contained a 6-nucleotide sample barcode. TCRalpha and TCRbeta cDNA was amplified in two nested PCRs of 16 and 9 cycles, and bead purification was carried out after each PCR. Before amplification, the cDNA was treated with uracil DNA-glycosylase and purified using the QIAquick PCR purification kit. The second PCR added Illumina TruSeq-compatible adapters along with sample-specific barcodes. TapeStation and Qubit were used to check library quality and concentration, and roughly 5.5 ng of each library was pooled. Pooled libraries were sequenced on an Illumina HiSeq2500 single-index Rapid Run with 2 x 100 bp reads and custom sequencing primers. The source study handled its data this way. MiGEC version 1.2.6 was used for UMI-based consensus assembly to correct PCR and sequencing errors. MiXCR version 2.1.1 was used to carry out V(D)J alignment, clonotype assembly and CDR3 extraction. To normalise gene usage, clonotype sharing and MAIT/NKT TCR abundance, the analysis used the top 1000, 10 000 and 20 000 clonotypes per sample. Diversity was computed as the inverse Simpson index with the vegan R package after downsampling to 27 000 UMIs. Statistical testing used paired Mann-Whitney U tests on the discordant twin pairs and applied Benjamini-Hochberg correction for multiple testing. TCRdb reprocessed the reads, so every CDR3 protein sequence counts as one entry and DNA is not shown. The V and J calls reflect TCRdb's pipeline rather than the authors' work. This sample's table carries hundreds of thousands of distinct CDR3 sequences. About 2.3% of the sample comes from the top ten.

Including cysteine and phenylalanine, the CDR3 has 16 amino acids. Nucleotide data are not available. From a lookup of the germline V gene, CDR1 and CDR2 are SGHTA and FQGTGA. The chain couples TRBV7-3 to TRBJ2-1; there is no DNA to check the TCRdb D call of TRBD1. The source of this sequence is a human donor with ulcerative colitis or Crohn's disease, or a healthy co-twin of an affected twin (not recorded which). The specimen was blood. The CDR3 region: CASSPAYGGGFNEQFF.